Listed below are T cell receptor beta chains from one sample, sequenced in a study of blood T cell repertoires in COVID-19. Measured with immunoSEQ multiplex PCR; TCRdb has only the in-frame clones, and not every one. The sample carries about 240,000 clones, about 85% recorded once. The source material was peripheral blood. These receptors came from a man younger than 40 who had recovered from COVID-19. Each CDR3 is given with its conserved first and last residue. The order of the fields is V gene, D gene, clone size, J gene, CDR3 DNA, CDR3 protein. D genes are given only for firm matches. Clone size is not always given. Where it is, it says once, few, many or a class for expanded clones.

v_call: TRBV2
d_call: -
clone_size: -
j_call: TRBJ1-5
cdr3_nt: TGTGCCAGCACACAGGCGAATAGCAATCAGCCCCAGCATTTT
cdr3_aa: CASTQANSNQPQHF

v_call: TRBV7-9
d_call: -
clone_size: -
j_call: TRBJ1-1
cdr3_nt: TGTGCCAGCAGCTTTCGCTCGGGTCCTGAAGCTTTCTTT
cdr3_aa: CASSFRSGPEAFF

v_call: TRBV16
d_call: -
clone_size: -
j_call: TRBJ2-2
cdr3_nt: TGTGCCAGCAGCCCCGGAGGGGCAAGAACCGGGGAGCTGTTTTTT
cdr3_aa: CASSPGGARTGELFF

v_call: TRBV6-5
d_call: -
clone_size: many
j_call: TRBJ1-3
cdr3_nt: TGTGCCACCGTAACTGGAAACACCATATATTTT
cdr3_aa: CATVTGNTIYF

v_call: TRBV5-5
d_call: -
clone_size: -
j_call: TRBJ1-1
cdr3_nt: TGTGCCAGCAGCAAGGAGGGGAAGACTGAAGCTTTCTTT
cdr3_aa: CASSKEGKTEAFF

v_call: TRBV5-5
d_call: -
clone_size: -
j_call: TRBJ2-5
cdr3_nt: TGTGCCAGCAGCTTGGGACAGCCACGAGAGACCCAGTACTTC
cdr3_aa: CASSLGQPRETQYF

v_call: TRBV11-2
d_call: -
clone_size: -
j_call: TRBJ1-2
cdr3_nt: TGTGCCAGCAGCTACACGCCGGGATTAAGGAACTATGGCTACACCTTC
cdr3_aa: CASSYTPGLRNYGYTF

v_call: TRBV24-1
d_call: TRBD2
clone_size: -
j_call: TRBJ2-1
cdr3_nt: TGTGCCACCAGTGATTCCGCGGGGGGCTACAATGAGCAGTTCTTC
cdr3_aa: CATSDSAGGYNEQFF

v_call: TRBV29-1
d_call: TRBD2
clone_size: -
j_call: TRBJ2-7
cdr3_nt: TGCAGCGTTGACGTTACCCCCGGGAGGAACGAGCAGTACTTC
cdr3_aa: CSVDVTPGRNEQYF

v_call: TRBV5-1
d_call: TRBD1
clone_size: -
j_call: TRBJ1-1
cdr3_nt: TGCGCCAGCAGCTTCGACAGGGGGAGCGCTGAAGCTTTCTTT
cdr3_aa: CASSFDRGSAEAFF

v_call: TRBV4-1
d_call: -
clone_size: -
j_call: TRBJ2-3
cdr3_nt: TGCGCCAGCAACCTATCACCAGGAGATACGCAGTATTTT
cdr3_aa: CASNLSPGDTQYF

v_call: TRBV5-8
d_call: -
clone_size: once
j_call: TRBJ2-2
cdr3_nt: TGTGCCAGTCGGGACACCTCGTTCACCGGGGAGCTGTTTTTT
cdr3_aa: CASRDTSFTGELFF

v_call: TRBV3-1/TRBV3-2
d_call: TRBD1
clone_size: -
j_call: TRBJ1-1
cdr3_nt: TGTGCCAGCAGTCAACTCACTTTAGGGGGCGCAGGGAACACTGAAGCTTTCTTT
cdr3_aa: CASSQLTLGGAGNTEAFF

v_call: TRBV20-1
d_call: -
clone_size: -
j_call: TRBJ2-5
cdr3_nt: TGCAGTGCTAGTTCGGGGTCGGGCGTTACCCCAGAGACCCAGTACTTC
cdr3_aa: CSASSGSGVTPETQYF

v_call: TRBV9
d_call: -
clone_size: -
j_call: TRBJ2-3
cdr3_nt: TGTGCCAGCAGCGAGGGCGGCGGGGCGTCAATCACAGATACGCAGTATTTT
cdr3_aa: CASSEGGGASITDTQYF

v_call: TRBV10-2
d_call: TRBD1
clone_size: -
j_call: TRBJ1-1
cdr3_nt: TGCGCCACCCGGGACAGGGGGTTTTTGAACACTGAAGCTTTCTTT
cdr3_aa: CATRDRGFLNTEAFF

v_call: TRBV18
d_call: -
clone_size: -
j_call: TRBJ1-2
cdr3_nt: TGTGCCAGCTCTCCTGGCGGAAACTATGGCTACACCTTC
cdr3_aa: CASSPGGNYGYTF

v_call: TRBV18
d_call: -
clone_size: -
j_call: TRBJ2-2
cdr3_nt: TGTGCCAGCTCACCATCGAGCGCGAACACCGGGGAGCTGTTTTTT
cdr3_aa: CASSPSSANTGELFF

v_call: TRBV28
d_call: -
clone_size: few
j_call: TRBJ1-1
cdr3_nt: TGTGCCAGCAGGTCAGGTGACACTGAAGCTTTCTTT
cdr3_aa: CASRSGDTEAFF

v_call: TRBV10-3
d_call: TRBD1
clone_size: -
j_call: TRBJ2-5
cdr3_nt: TGTGCCATCAGTCCCGACAGGGGCATCCAAGAGACCCAGTACTTC
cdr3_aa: CAISPDRGIQETQYF

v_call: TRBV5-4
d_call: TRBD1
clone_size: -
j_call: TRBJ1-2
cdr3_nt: TGTGCCAGCAGCCCAGGACAGGGCCACAACTATGGCTACACCTTC
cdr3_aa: CASSPGQGHNYGYTF

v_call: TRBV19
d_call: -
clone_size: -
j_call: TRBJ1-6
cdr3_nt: TGTGCCAGTAGTATTCAAGATGGGATCGGAGGATCACCCCTCCACTTT
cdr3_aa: CASSIQDGIGGSPLHF

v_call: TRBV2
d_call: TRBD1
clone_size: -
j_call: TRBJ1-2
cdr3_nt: TGTGCCAGCAGAGGGACAGGGCTAGGCTATGGCTACACCTTC
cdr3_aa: CASRGTGLGYGYTF

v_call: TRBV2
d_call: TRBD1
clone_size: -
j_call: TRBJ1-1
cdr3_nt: TGTGCCAGCAGAGACAGGGGGCCCAGTGAAGCTTTCTTT
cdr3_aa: CASRDRGPSEAFF

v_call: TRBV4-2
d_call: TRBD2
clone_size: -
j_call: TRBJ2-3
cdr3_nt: TGTGCCAGCAGCCATGCGCGGGGGGGCCCAGATACGCAGTATTTT
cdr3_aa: CASSHARGGPDTQYF

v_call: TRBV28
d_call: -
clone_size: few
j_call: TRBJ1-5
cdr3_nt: TGTGCCAGCAGTATGCAGGATCAGCCCCAGCATTTT
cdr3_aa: CASSMQDQPQHF

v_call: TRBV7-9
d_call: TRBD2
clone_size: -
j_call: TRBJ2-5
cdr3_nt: TGTGCCAGCAGCTTGGAAGCGGTGGACGGGGGGGCGGAGACCCAGTACTTC
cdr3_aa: CASSLEAVDGGAETQYF

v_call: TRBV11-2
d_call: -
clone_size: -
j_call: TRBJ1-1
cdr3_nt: TGTGCCAGCAGCCGAGGGCACACTGAAGCTTTCTTT
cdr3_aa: CASSRGHTEAFF

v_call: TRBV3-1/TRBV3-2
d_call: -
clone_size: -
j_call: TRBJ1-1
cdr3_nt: TGTGCCAGCAGCCAAATAGGGACAAACACTGAAGCTTTCTTT
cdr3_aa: CASSQIGTNTEAFF

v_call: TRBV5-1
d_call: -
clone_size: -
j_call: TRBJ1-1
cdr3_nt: TGCGCCAGCAGCTTGGCCCCAGGGGACACTGAAGCTTTCTTT
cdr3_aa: CASSLAPGDTEAFF

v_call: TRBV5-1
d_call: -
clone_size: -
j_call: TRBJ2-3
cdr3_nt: TGCGCCAGCAGCTTGGAAGCCCTCCGCGGCACAGATACGCAGTATTTT
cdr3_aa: CASSLEALRGTDTQYF

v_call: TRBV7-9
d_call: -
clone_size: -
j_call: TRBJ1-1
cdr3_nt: TGTGCCAGCAGCTCCAGGGGGAACACTGAAGCTTTCTTT
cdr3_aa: CASSSRGNTEAFF